This entry is about one T cell receptor (beta chain). As yet, its antigen is unknown. This was the immunoSEQ v3.0 assay at survey level. This table comes from immunoSEQ multiplex PCR, and its TCRdb copy is limited to in-frame clones, with some not included. The data show about 11,000 clones, around 89% seen once. This entry is derived from a study of long-term antiretroviral therapy in people with HIV. General study findings and limits: No data were available on ART adherence, viral resistance or therapy changes.

The study used samples holding 1-10 million cryopreserved PBMC before DNA extraction. The V and J ends lost 7 bases and 2 bases respectively, with 12 bases between them. Germline assignment: CDR1 SGHRS and CDR2 YFSETQ. This CDR3 has 14 residues. The source of this sequence is a woman between 40 and 50 years old with HIV. The chain carries TRBV5-1 and TRBJ2-2; D is undetermined. The specimen was unsorted PBMCs, collected 0.2 years before starting antiretroviral therapy. The CDR3 sequence: CASRLEENTGELFF. CDR3 coding DNA: TGCGCCAGCCGTCTAGAGGAAAACACCGGGGAGCTGTTTTTT. Combining the CDR3 with reference TRBV5-1 and TRBJ2-2 gives the whole variable domain KAGVTQTPRYLIKTRGQQVTLSCSPISGHRSVSWYQQTPGQGLQFLFEYFSETQRNKGNFPGRFSGRQFSNSRSEMNVSTLELGDSALYLCASRLEENTGELFFGEGSRLTVL.